Given below is one T cell receptor beta chain in context. CDR1 is SGHTA and CDR2 is FQGNSA in the germline V gene. V lost 4 bases, J lost 4 bases, and 6 bases stayed unmatched. The CDR3 is made up of 14 amino acids. These data are taken from a study of blood T cell repertoires in COVID-19. Produced via immunoSEQ multiplex PCR; TCRdb's table is partial and in-frame only. In the table there are more than 70,000 clones, roughly 90% of which are singletons. Sequences were obtained from peripheral blood. V is TRBV7-2 and J is TRBJ1-1; TRBD1 agrees at 7 bases. The TCR originated in a human donor in a cohort sampled during active COVID-19. DNA of the CDR3: TGTGCCAGCAGCTCGTACAGGGGAACCACTGAAGCTTTCTTT. Amino acid sequence: CASSSYRGTTEAFF.